The rows below give T cell receptor beta chains drawn from one sample of a study of cytomegalovirus exposure and HLA in healthy donors. Libraries were prepared by immunoSEQ multiplex PCR; TCRdb keeps only in-frame clonotypes and omits some of them. The profile shows approximately 100,000 clones, 70% to 80% of them singletons. The sample comprised PBMCs. All receptors come from a female donor in good health and CMV-seropositive. The CDR3 runs from the conserved cysteine through the conserved F or W. A D gene is named only where the DNA matches it firmly. Clone size is given for some rows only: seen once, a few or many times, or a class if the clone is expanded.

CDR3aa: CASSTRVEEKLFF
CDR3nt: TGTGCCAGCAGTACCAGGGTTGAGGAAAAACTGTTTTTT
v_gene: TRBV27
abundance: NA
j_gene: TRBJ1-4
d_gene: NA

CDR3aa: CASSLRGQGIEKLFF
CDR3nt: TGTGCCAGCAGCCTTAGGGGACAGGGTATTGAAAAACTGTTTTTT
v_gene: TRBV28
abundance: NA
j_gene: TRBJ1-4
d_gene: TRBD1

CDR3aa: CASSLGRVFQTNEKLFF
CDR3nt: TGTGCCAGCAGCTTGGGCAGGGTGTTCCAAACTAATGAAAAACTGTTTTTT
v_gene: TRBV5-8
abundance: NA
j_gene: TRBJ1-4
d_gene: NA

CDR3aa: CASSLERAGIANTGELFF
CDR3nt: TGTGCCAGCAGCTTAGAAAGAGCGGGGATTGCGAACACCGGGGAGCTGTTTTTT
v_gene: TRBV11-3
abundance: NA
j_gene: TRBJ2-2
d_gene: TRBD2

CDR3aa: CSVEVRQGGSEQYF
CDR3nt: TGCAGCGTTGAAGTTAGACAGGGGGGGTCCGAGCAGTACTTC
v_gene: TRBV29-1
abundance: NA
j_gene: TRBJ2-7
d_gene: TRBD1

CDR3aa: CASSRGSGTDTQYF
CDR3nt: TGTGCCAGCAGCCGAGGGAGCGGCACAGATACGCAGTATTTT
v_gene: TRBV7-2
abundance: NA
j_gene: TRBJ2-3
d_gene: NA

CDR3aa: CASSLAGGLGGELFF
CDR3nt: TGTGCCAGCAGCTTAGCGGGGGGGCTCGGCGGGGAGCTGTTTTTT
v_gene: TRBV7-2
abundance: NA
j_gene: TRBJ2-2
d_gene: NA

CDR3aa: CAWQHRGTSYGYTF
CDR3nt: TGTGCCTGGCAACACAGGGGAACGTCCTATGGCTACACCTTC
v_gene: TRBV30
abundance: NA
j_gene: TRBJ1-2
d_gene: TRBD1

CDR3aa: CASRSELLNYGYTF
CDR3nt: TGTGCCAGCCGATCTGAACTACTTAACTATGGCTACACCTTC
v_gene: TRBV19
abundance: NA
j_gene: TRBJ1-2
d_gene: NA

CDR3aa: CASSLAPGGEAFF
CDR3nt: TGTGCCAGCAGCTTAGCCCCGGGGGGGGAAGCTTTCTTT
v_gene: TRBV7-9
abundance: NA
j_gene: TRBJ1-1
d_gene: NA

CDR3aa: CSVGTAGGDYGYTF
CDR3nt: TGCAGCGTTGGGACAGCCGGAGGAGACTATGGCTACACCTTC
v_gene: TRBV29-1
abundance: few
j_gene: TRBJ1-2
d_gene: NA

CDR3aa: CASSHGGSPLHF
CDR3nt: TGCGCCAGCAGCCACGGCGGTTCACCCCTCCACTTT
v_gene: TRBV4-1
abundance: NA
j_gene: TRBJ1-6
d_gene: NA

CDR3aa: CASSLKHRGLYEQYF
CDR3nt: TGTGCCAGCAGCTTGAAGCACAGGGGGCTTTACGAGCAGTACTTC
v_gene: TRBV5-6
abundance: NA
j_gene: TRBJ2-7
d_gene: TRBD1

CDR3aa: CASSEFKVAEPQHF
CDR3nt: TGTGCCAGCAGTGAATTTAAGGTTGCGGAGCCCCAGCATTTT
v_gene: TRBV2
abundance: NA
j_gene: TRBJ1-5
d_gene: NA

CDR3aa: CASSAPAGANSQYF
CDR3nt: TGTGCCAGCTCAGCCCCGGCGGGGGCAAACAGTCAGTACTTC
v_gene: TRBV18
abundance: few
j_gene: TRBJ2-4
d_gene: NA

CDR3aa: CASSVVGAGGNEQFF
CDR3nt: TGTGCCAGCAGCGTAGTAGGTGCAGGTGGGAATGAGCAGTTCTTC
v_gene: TRBV9
abundance: NA
j_gene: TRBJ2-1
d_gene: NA

CDR3aa: CASSIDRGSYNEQFF
CDR3nt: TGTGCCAGCAGCATTGACAGGGGCTCCTACAATGAGCAGTTCTTC
v_gene: TRBV6-5
abundance: NA
j_gene: TRBJ2-1
d_gene: TRBD1

CDR3aa: CASSVRDSTEAFF
CDR3nt: TGTGCCAGCAGCGTAAGGGACAGCACTGAAGCTTTCTTT
v_gene: TRBV9
abundance: NA
j_gene: TRBJ1-1
d_gene: TRBD1

CDR3aa: CAWSSHAGQNTEAFF
CDR3nt: TGTGCCTGGAGTTCCCACGCCGGACAGAACACTGAAGCTTTCTTT
v_gene: TRBV30
abundance: NA
j_gene: TRBJ1-1
d_gene: NA

CDR3aa: CASSLGIGTGSTDTQYF
CDR3nt: TGTGCCAGCAGCTTGGGTATCGGGACAGGGTCAACAGATACGCAGTATTTT
v_gene: TRBV11-3
abundance: few
j_gene: TRBJ2-3
d_gene: TRBD1

CDR3aa: CASSLTQYEQYF
CDR3nt: TGTGCCAGCAGCCTCACCCAGTATGAGCAGTACTTC
v_gene: TRBV7-2
abundance: NA
j_gene: TRBJ2-7
d_gene: NA

CDR3aa: CASSQVAGGAGEKLFF
CDR3nt: TGCGCCAGCAGCCAGGTGGCAGGGGGCGCGGGTGAAAAACTGTTTTTT
v_gene: TRBV4-3
abundance: NA
j_gene: TRBJ1-4
d_gene: TRBD1

CDR3aa: CASSPPFRGNTEAFF
CDR3nt: TGTGCCAGCTCACCACCGTTCAGGGGAAACACTGAAGCTTTCTTT
v_gene: TRBV18
abundance: NA
j_gene: TRBJ1-1
d_gene: NA

CDR3aa: CASSPRPREGPDYGYTF
CDR3nt: TGTGCCAGCAGCCCACGACCCCGGGAGGGACCGGACTATGGCTACACCTTC
v_gene: TRBV7-9
abundance: NA
j_gene: TRBJ1-2
d_gene: NA

CDR3aa: CASSLFGSEIPTDTQYF
CDR3nt: TGCGCCAGCAGCTTGTTCGGTAGCGAGATTCCCACAGATACGCAGTATTTT
v_gene: TRBV5-1
abundance: NA
j_gene: TRBJ2-3
d_gene: NA

CDR3aa: CASSFFFGTEDSPLHF
CDR3nt: TGTGCCAGCAGCTTTTTCTTCGGGACAGAGGATTCACCCCTCCACTTT
v_gene: TRBV5-6
abundance: NA
j_gene: TRBJ1-6
d_gene: TRBD1

CDR3aa: CASSVDRVYGYTF
CDR3nt: TGCGCCAGCAGCGTGGACAGGGTCTATGGCTACACCTTC
v_gene: TRBV10-2
abundance: NA
j_gene: TRBJ1-2
d_gene: TRBD1